The rows below give T cell receptor beta chains drawn from one sample of a study of CD8 T cells in Susac syndrome. TCRdb processed the immunoSEQ multiplex PCR reads anew with MiXCR; each CDR3 protein has one entry. In the table there are 100,000 to 150,000 distinct CDR3 sequences, over 80% of which are singletons. Sequencing was done on a sample of CD8+ T cells from PBMCs. Receptors originate from a human donor with multiple sclerosis. CDR3s include the opening cysteine and the closing phenylalanine or tryptophan. The order of the fields is J gene, clone size, V gene, D gene, CDR3 DNA, CDR3 protein. A D gene is named only where the DNA matches it firmly. Only part of the rows carry a size: once, few, many, or a class if the clone is expanded.

TRBJ2-2,few,TRBV10-3,-,TGTGCCATCTCGAACAGGGATCTCGGGGAGCTGTTTTTT,CAISNRDLGELFF
TRBJ2-1,-,TRBV18,-,TGTGCCAGCTCACCACGGCCAGGAGAAGGGGATGAGCAGTTCTTC,CASSPRPGEGDEQFF
TRBJ2-1,-,TRBV7-8,TRBD2,TGTGCCAGCAGCCCTCTTGAGCGGGGCAGGAGCTCCTACAATGAGCAGTTCTTC,CASSPLERGRSSYNEQFF
TRBJ1-1,-,TRBV6-1,-,TGTGCCAGCAGTGAATCGGGGGGGATGAACACTGAAGCTTTCTTT,CASSESGGMNTEAFF
TRBJ2-7,-,TRBV5-8,-,TGTGCCAGCAGCTTGGGGGACACCTCATACGAGCAGTACTTC,CASSLGDTSYEQYF
TRBJ2-2,-,TRBV14,TRBD2,TGTGCCAGCAGCCAGCGGGGGGGGCTCGTTGTCCCCGGGGAGCTGTTTTTT,CASSQRGGLVVPGELFF
TRBJ1-5,few,TRBV27,-,TGTGCCAGCAGTTTTCGGGGGAGCAATCAGCCCCAGCATTTT,CASSFRGSNQPQHF
TRBJ1-1,-,TRBV4-1,-,TGCGCCAGCAGCCTTAGCGAGGGGAACACTGAAGCTTTCTTT,CASSLSEGNTEAFF
TRBJ1-3,-,TRBV30,-,TGTGCCTGGAGTGTCGGATTCTCTGGAAACACCATATATTTT,CAWSVGFSGNTIYF
TRBJ2-7,-,TRBV6-4,TRBD1,TGTGCCAGCAGTATACGACAGGGGCGCGAGCAGTACTTC,CASSIRQGREQYF
TRBJ2-5,-,TRBV13,-,TGTGCCAGCAGTGGGGAAAACCAAGAGACCCAGTACTTC,CASSGENQETQYF
TRBJ1-2,-,TRBV15,-,TGTGCCACCAGCGAAGCCCTCGGGGTTGGAGGCTACACCTTC,CATSEALGVGGYTF
TRBJ1-2,-,TRBV27,TRBD1,TGTGCCAGCAGTTCACTATCAATGGACAGGGTGGACTATGGCTACACCTTC,CASSSLSMDRVDYGYTF
TRBJ1-1,-,TRBV5-1,-,TGCGCCAGCAAAGACCAGGGGAACACTGAAGCTTTCTTT,CASKDQGNTEAFF
TRBJ1-1,-,TRBV12-3/TRBV12-4,-,TGTGCCAGCAGTTTTGATGGACAACCACCTGAAGCTTTCTTT,CASSFDGQPPEAFF
TRBJ2-1,-,TRBV12-3/TRBV12-4,-,TGTGCCAGCAGTTTGATTCTAAACAATGAGCAGTTCTTC,CASSLILNNEQFF
TRBJ1-2,-,TRBV29-1,-,TGCAGCGTTCGGCTAGGGGGGGTCTATGGCTACACCTTC,CSVRLGGVYGYTF
TRBJ2-3,-,TRBV3-1,-,TGTGCCAGCAGCCTTCCGGGCCAGGGTATAGATACGCAGTATTTT,CASSLPGQGIDTQYF
TRBJ1-2,-,TRBV7-8,TRBD1,TGTGCCAGCAGCTCCCGGACAGGGAATGGCTACACCTTC,CASSSRTGNGYTF
TRBJ2-1,-,TRBV20-1,TRBD2,TGCAGTGCTAGGGATTTCTCGCGGGAGAGCAATGAGCAGTTCTTC,CSARDFSRESNEQFF
TRBJ2-3,-,TRBV27,TRBD2,TGTGCCAGCAGTTCACTAGCGGGGTTCAGCACAGATACGCAGTATTTT,CASSSLAGFSTDTQYF
TRBJ1-1,-,TRBV11-2,-,TGTGCCGGGGGGGGCAGGCGCGCTGAAGCTTTCTTT,CAGGGRRAEAFF
TRBJ1-2,-,TRBV12-3/TRBV12-4,-,TGTGCCAGCAGTTTAAGCGTCCGGAACTATGGCTACACCTTC,CASSLSVRNYGYTF
TRBJ1-5,-,TRBV5-1,-,TGCGCCAGCGGCTTGGCGCCGGGGGACAATCAGCCCCAGCATTTT,CASGLAPGDNQPQHF
TRBJ1-1,-,TRBV6-1,TRBD1,TGTGCCAGCAGTCCGACAGGGGGCCTAACTGAAGCTTTCTTT,CASSPTGGLTEAFF
TRBJ1-1,-,TRBV6-1,-,TGTGCCAGCAGTGAAGGGGGAGACTTGAACACTGAAGCTTTCTTT,CASSEGGDLNTEAFF
TRBJ1-2,-,TRBV27,-,TGTGCCAGCAGTACTCTCAGGGAATCCTATGGCTACACCTTC,CASSTLRESYGYTF
TRBJ1-6,-,TRBV25-1,-,TGTGCCAGCAGTCCGGGGGAGAATTCACCCCTCCACTTT,CASSPGENSPLHF
TRBJ2-2,-,TRBV7-9,-,TGTGCCGACGATAGGACGCACACCGGGGAGCTGTTTTTT,CADDRTHTGELFF
TRBJ2-7,-,TRBV15,-,TGTGCCACCAGCAGAGATGTCGACGAGCAGTACTTC,CATSRDVDEQYF
TRBJ2-2,-,TRBV2,TRBD2,TGTGCCAGCAGTGAAGGGACTAGCGGGAGGGCCGGGGAGCTGTTTTTT,CASSEGTSGRAGELFF
TRBJ2-3,once,TRBV19,-,TGTGCCAGTAGTGCAAGGTACAGGGATGGGACAGATACGCAGTATTTT,CASSARYRDGTDTQYF
TRBJ1-2,once,TRBV2,-,TGTGCCAGCCCCGAGTCCCGGGGTCCTGGCTACACCTTC,CASPESRGPGYTF
TRBJ2-5,-,TRBV11-2,-,TGTGCCAGCAGCTTAGATCCAGAGGGGTTGGAGACCCAGTACTTC,CASSLDPEGLETQYF
TRBJ2-2,-,TRBV6-1,TRBD2,TGTGCAGGGAGGGCGAACACCGGGGAGCTGTTTTTT,CAGRANTGELFF
TRBJ1-2,-,TRBV13,-,TGTGCCAGCAGCCTCGTGATAGGGTCGGAGGCTAACTATGGCTACACCTTC,CASSLVIGSEANYGYTF
TRBJ2-7,few,TRBV30,-,TGTGCCTGGAGCATAGGGGGGGCCTACGAGCAGTACTTC,CAWSIGGAYEQYF
TRBJ2-7,-,TRBV12-3/TRBV12-4,-,TGTGCCAGCAGTTTTATAACGGGGTCGTACGAGCAGTACTTC,CASSFITGSYEQYF
TRBJ2-1,-,TRBV3-1,-,TGTGCCAGCAGCCAAACCGACTACGGCAATGAGCAGTTCTTC,CASSQTDYGNEQFF
TRBJ2-7,-,TRBV30,-,TGTGCCTGGAGTGTGGGCAGGGGCGAGCAGTACTTC,CAWSVGRGEQYF
TRBJ1-5,once,TRBV12-3/TRBV12-4,-,TGTGCCAGCTCCGAAGGGGCTCAGCCCCAGCATTTT,CASSEGAQPQHF
TRBJ1-1,once,TRBV29-1,-,TGCAGCGTTGCACAGATGAACACTGAAGCTTTCTTT,CSVAQMNTEAFF
TRBJ1-4,-,TRBV5-8,TRBD1,TGTGCCAGCAGCCTAGGGACAGGGATGGATGAAAAACTGTTTTTT,CASSLGTGMDEKLFF
TRBJ2-1,-,TRBV7-9,-,TGTGCCAGCAGCTTATTACGTGGGAATGAGCAGTTCTTC,CASSLLRGNEQFF
TRBJ2-5,once,TRBV5-4,-,TGTGCCAGCAGCTTGGGGAGGGAATTGGAGACCCAGTACTTC,CASSLGRELETQYF
TRBJ1-2,-,TRBV5-5,-,TGTGCCAGCAGCTTCGGGGTCGGTGGGGGAGGCTACACCTTC,CASSFGVGGGGYTF
TRBJ1-1,few,TRBV6-2/TRBV6-3,-,TGTGCCAGCAGTTACTCGAGGGAACTAATGAACACTGAAGCTTTCTTT,CASSYSRELMNTEAFF
TRBJ2-3,-,TRBV7-3,TRBD2,TGTGCCATCTACCCTAGCGGGAGGGCCCCAGATACGCAGTATTTT,CAIYPSGRAPDTQYF
TRBJ2-3,once,TRBV14,-,TGTGCCAGCAGCCAAGATCTGGTAGTAACAGATACGCAGTATTTT,CASSQDLVVTDTQYF
TRBJ1-4,few,TRBV3-1,TRBD1,TGTGCCAGCAGCCGGCACCCGGGGGACAGGGCAGGTAATGAAAAACTGTTTTTT,CASSRHPGDRAGNEKLFF